Here is one T cell receptor (beta chain) with its context. This record comes from a study of shared T cell receptors in the human thymus. The table came from immunoSEQ multiplex PCR; TCRdb's copy has only in-frame clones and leaves some out. The data hold 650,000 to 950,000 clones, with roughly 85% observed a single time. Germline V gene sequence: CDR1 MGHRA, CDR2 YSYEKL. The CDR3 length is 17 residues. V was pared by 0 bases and J by 0 bases, with 14 bases between. The same data also contributed to another study, on human thymus T cells. From that study: All donors were healthy Finnish infants who were undergoing corrective surgery to treat congenital heart defects. Thymus specimens were resections from corrective heart surgery. Gene usage (both V and J) appeared biased in thymic and blood repertoires. Unrelated people showed highly overlapping thymic repertoires, related research reported.

This receptor was taken from a girl under two years old with a congenital heart defect. V usage is TRBV4-1 and J usage is TRBJ2-5, with D possibly TRBD1 on 6 matching bases. The sample taken for sequencing was thymocytes. The CDR3 bases are TGCGCCAGCAGCCAAGATTCAAATTACAGGGACCAAGAGACCCAGTACTTC. Translation: CASSQDSNYRDQETQYF.